A selection of T cell receptor beta chains follows, all from one sample in a study of blood T cell repertoires in COVID-19. Measured with immunoSEQ multiplex PCR; TCRdb has only the in-frame clones, and not every one. This table holds about 89,000 clones, under 95% found once. The specimen sequenced was peripheral blood. The receptors were sampled from a human donor with active COVID-19. The donor label of this sample is uncertain. The CDR3 runs from the conserved cysteine through the conserved F or W. The order of the fields is J gene, D gene, clone size, CDR3 length, V gene, CDR3 protein, CDR3 DNA. The D gene is left open where the match is weak. Size values are once, few and many counts, or a class for expanded clones, and some rows have none.

TRBJ2-3,NA,NA,16,TRBV6-4,CASSDSQGTGTDTQYF,TGTGCCAGCAGTGACTCGCAGGGGACGGGCACAGATACGCAGTATTTT
TRBJ1-1,NA,NA,15,TRBV5-4,CAYRSALSPNTEAFF,TGTGCCTACAGGTCGGCCCTATCTCCGAACACTGAAGCTTTCTTT
TRBJ1-1,TRBD1,NA,15,TRBV6-6,CASSYPLTGGTEAFF,TGTGCCAGCAGTTACCCTCTGACAGGGGGGACCGAAGCTTTCTTT
TRBJ1-4,NA,NA,15,TRBV9,CASSVATGINEKLFF,TGTGCCAGCAGCGTAGCTACAGGGATTAATGAAAAACTGTTTTTT
TRBJ1-6,NA,NA,17,TRBV15,CATSRDRGKTVNSPLHF,TGTGCCACCAGCAGAGATCGGGGGAAGACAGTCAATTCACCCCTCCACTTT
TRBJ1-2,NA,NA,15,TRBV6-5,CASSYGSGSNYGYTF,TGTGCCAGCAGTTACGGTTCAGGATCTAACTATGGCTACACCTTC
TRBJ2-2,NA,NA,14,TRBV7-9,CASSLDSYTGELFF,TGTGCCAGCAGCTTAGACAGCTACACCGGGGAGCTGTTTTTT
TRBJ1-2,NA,NA,13,TRBV3-1/TRBV3-2,CASSQARNYGYTF,TGTGCCAGCAGCCAAGCACGGAACTATGGCTACACCTTC
TRBJ2-5,NA,NA,13,TRBV7-2,CASSLWVGETQYF,TGTGCCAGCAGCTTATGGGTCGGGGAGACCCAGTACTTC
TRBJ2-7,NA,NA,13,TRBV5-1,CASSLAGSSEQYF,TGCGCCAGCAGCTTGGCGGGTTCATCTGAGCAGTACTTC
TRBJ2-3,NA,once,13,TRBV9,CASSVVEGAIQYF,TGTGCCAGCAGCGTAGTTGAGGGAGCGATTCAGTATTTT
TRBJ2-2,NA,NA,13,TRBV5-1,CASSPDITGELFF,TGCGCCAGCAGCCCCGACATTACCGGGGAGCTGTTTTTT
TRBJ1-2,NA,NA,13,TRBV19,CASESRTRNGYTF,TGTGCCAGTGAGTCTCGGACAAGAAATGGCTACACCTTC
TRBJ2-1,NA,NA,16,TRBV5-5,CASSQQGSVLFNEQFF,TGTGCCAGCAGCCAGCAGGGCAGCGTTCTTTTCAATGAGCAGTTCTTC
TRBJ1-2,TRBD1,NA,14,TRBV24-1,CATSGDRSSYGYTF,TGTGCCACCAGTGGGGACAGATCTTCCTATGGCTACACCTTC
TRBJ1-1,TRBD1,once,14,TRBV19,CASSIQGAGGEAFF,TGTGCCAGTAGTATACAGGGGGCAGGGGGTGAAGCTTTCTTT
TRBJ2-3,TRBD2,NA,21,TRBV10-3,CAISEPTGTSGGPFGTDTQYF,TGTGCCATCAGTGAGCCGACCGGGACTAGCGGGGGGCCGTTTGGGACAGATACGCAGTATTTT
TRBJ2-7,TRBD1,once,16,TRBV4-1,CASSQEPRTGTYEQYF,TGCGCCAGCAGCCAAGAACCTAGGACAGGGACCTACGAGCAGTACTTC
TRBJ2-1,TRBD2,NA,14,TRBV7-9,CASSLTSGANEQFF,TGTGCCAGCAGCTTGACTAGCGGGGCCAATGAGCAGTTCTTC
TRBJ1-2,TRBD1,NA,15,TRBV2,CASRDRDRGVYGYTF,TGTGCCAGCAGGGACCGGGACAGGGGAGTCTATGGCTACACCTTC
TRBJ1-3,TRBD1,NA,17,TRBV11-2,CASSLGSYRGLGNTIYF,TGTGCCAGCAGCTTAGGGAGTTACAGGGGGCTTGGAAACACCATATATTTT
TRBJ2-7,TRBD1,few,14,TRBV6-5,CASSSGTAAYEQYF,TGTGCCAGCAGTTCCGGGACAGCCGCCTACGAGCAGTACTTC
TRBJ1-6,TRBD1,NA,17,TRBV4-2,CASSLRTGTGGYLPLHF,TGTGCCAGCAGCCTTAGGACCGGGACAGGGGGATATTTACCCCTCCACTTT
TRBJ2-1,TRBD2,NA,15,TRBV5-1,CASSFSGASYNEQFF,TGCGCCAGCAGCTTTAGCGGGGCGTCCTACAATGAGCAGTTCTTC
TRBJ1-3,NA,NA,14,TRBV5-6,CASSLGQYGNTIYF,TGTGCCAGCAGCTTGGGACAGTATGGAAACACCATATATTTT
TRBJ2-7,NA,NA,15,TRBV5-1,CASSLGAGSSYEQYF,TGCGCCAGCAGCTTGGGTGCGGGGTCCTCCTACGAGCAGTACTTC
TRBJ2-5,NA,NA,13,TRBV2,CASRTGRQETQYF,TGTGCCAGCAGGACCGGGAGACAAGAGACCCAGTACTTC
TRBJ1-2,NA,NA,13,TRBV7-8,CASSLEQTYGYTF,TGTGCCAGCAGCTTGGAACAGACCTATGGCTACACCTTC
TRBJ2-7,NA,NA,16,TRBV5-1,CASRDHRKLSSYEQYF,TGCGCCAGCAGGGATCACAGAAAACTTTCCTCCTACGAGCAGTACTTC
TRBJ2-3,TRBD2,NA,16,TRBV9,CASSWASGGAPDTQYF,TGTGCCAGCAGCTGGGCTAGCGGGGGGGCCCCAGATACGCAGTATTTT
TRBJ2-1,NA,NA,16,TRBV5-6,CASSQPLGPAGNEQFF,TGTGCCAGCAGCCAACCCCTGGGGCCAGCGGGCAATGAGCAGTTCTTC
TRBJ1-5,NA,few,14,TRBV18,CASSPRSQGEPQHF,TGTGCCAGCTCACCACGGTCCCAAGGAGAGCCCCAGCATTTT
TRBJ1-6,NA,once,15,TRBV4-3,CASSQEGGLNSPLHF,TGCGCCAGCAGCCAAGAGGGAGGGTTGAATTCACCCCTCCACTTT
TRBJ1-2,TRBD1,NA,15,TRBV6-2/TRBV6-3,CASSVSGQGLHGYTF,TGTGCCAGCAGTGTCTCCGGACAGGGATTGCATGGCTACACCTTC
TRBJ1-4,NA,NA,13,TRBV27,CASSWDRGEKLFF,TGTGCCAGCAGTTGGGATCGGGGGGAAAAACTGTTTTTT
TRBJ2-3,NA,NA,16,TRBV11-2,CASSLFGGRNTDTQYF,TGTGCCAGCAGCTTATTTGGAGGGAGAAACACAGATACGCAGTATTTT